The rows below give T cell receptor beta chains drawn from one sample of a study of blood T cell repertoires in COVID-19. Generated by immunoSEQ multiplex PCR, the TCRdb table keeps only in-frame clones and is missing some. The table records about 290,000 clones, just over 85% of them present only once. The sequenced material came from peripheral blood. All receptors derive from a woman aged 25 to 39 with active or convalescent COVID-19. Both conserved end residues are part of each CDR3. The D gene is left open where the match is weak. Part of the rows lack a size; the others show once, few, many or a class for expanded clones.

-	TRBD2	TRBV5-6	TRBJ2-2	CASTTPGLAVNTGELFF	TGTGCCAGCACCACGCCCGGGCTAGCGGTGAACACCGGGGAGCTGTTTTTT
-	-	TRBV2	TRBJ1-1	CASRAGFHTEAFF	TGTGCCAGCAGAGCAGGGTTCCACACTGAAGCTTTCTTT
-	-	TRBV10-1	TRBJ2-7	CANLLTGTYYEQYF	TGCGCCAACCTCCTAACTGGGACTTACTACGAGCAGTACTTC
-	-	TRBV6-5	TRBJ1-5	CASSSGKGDQPQHF	TGTGCCAGCAGCTCGGGGAAGGGGGATCAGCCCCAGCATTTT
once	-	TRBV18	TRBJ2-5	CASSPPLRETQYF	TGTGCCAGCTCACCACCTTTGAGAGAGACCCAGTACTTC
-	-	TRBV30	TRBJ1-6	CAWSGSGMDSPLHF	TGTGCCTGGAGTGGGTCAGGGATGGATTCACCCCTCCACTTT
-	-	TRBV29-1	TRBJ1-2	CSVVANYGYTF	TGCAGCGTTGTAGCTAACTATGGCTACACCTTC
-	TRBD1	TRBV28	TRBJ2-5	CASSLSKGGQAFGETQYF	TGTGCCAGCAGTTTATCTAAGGGTGGACAGGCGTTCGGGGAGACCCAGTACTTC
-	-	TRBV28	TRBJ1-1	CASSLIATSSNTEAFF	TGTGCCAGCAGTTTGATCGCGACATCCTCGAACACTGAAGCTTTCTTT
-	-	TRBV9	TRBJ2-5	CASSVGPLETQYF	TGTGCCAGCAGCGTAGGGCCGCTTGAGACCCAGTACTTC
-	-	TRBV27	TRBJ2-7	CASSLDQAHEQYF	TGTGCCAGCAGTTTAGATCAGGCCCACGAGCAGTACTTC
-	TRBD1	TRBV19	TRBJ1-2	CASIGRDSPASGYTF	TGTGCCAGTATCGGCCGGGACAGCCCTGCAAGCGGCTACACCTTC
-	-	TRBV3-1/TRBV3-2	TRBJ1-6	CASSQDVTGSSPLHF	TGTGCCAGCAGCCAAGACGTCACAGGGAGTTCACCCCTCCACTTT
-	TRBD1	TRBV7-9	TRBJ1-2	CASSSDRDGYTF	TGTGCCAGCAGCTCTGACAGGGATGGCTACACCTTC
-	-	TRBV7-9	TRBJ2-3	CASSLLGQSSTDTQYF	TGTGCCAGCAGCTTATTAGGACAGTCCAGCACAGATACGCAGTATTTT
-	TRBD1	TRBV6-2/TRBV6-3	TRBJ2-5	CASSRTGGWETQYF	TGTGCCAGCAGCCGGACAGGGGGCTGGGAGACCCAGTACTTC
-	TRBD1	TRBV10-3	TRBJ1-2	CAITATGTGDGYTF	TGTGCCATCACCGCGACCGGGACAGGGGATGGCTACACCTTC
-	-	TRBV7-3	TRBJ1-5	CASSQNAGQPQHF	TGTGCCAGCAGCCAAAATGCAGGGCAGCCCCAGCATTTT
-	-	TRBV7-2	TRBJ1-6	CASSPTWDIVHSPLHF	TGTGCCAGCAGCCCAACCTGGGACATTGTCCATTCACCCCTCCACTTT
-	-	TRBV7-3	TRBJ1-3	CASSLGPRSSGNTIYF	TGTGCCAGCAGCTTGGGCCCGAGAAGCTCTGGAAACACCATATATTTT
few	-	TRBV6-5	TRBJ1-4	CASRKLQGTNEKLFF	TGTGCCAGCAGGAAACTTCAGGGGACTAATGAAAAACTGTTTTTT
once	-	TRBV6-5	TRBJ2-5	CASSRIGDLKETQYF	TGTGCCAGCTCGAGGATAGGGGACTTAAAAGAGACCCAGTACTTC